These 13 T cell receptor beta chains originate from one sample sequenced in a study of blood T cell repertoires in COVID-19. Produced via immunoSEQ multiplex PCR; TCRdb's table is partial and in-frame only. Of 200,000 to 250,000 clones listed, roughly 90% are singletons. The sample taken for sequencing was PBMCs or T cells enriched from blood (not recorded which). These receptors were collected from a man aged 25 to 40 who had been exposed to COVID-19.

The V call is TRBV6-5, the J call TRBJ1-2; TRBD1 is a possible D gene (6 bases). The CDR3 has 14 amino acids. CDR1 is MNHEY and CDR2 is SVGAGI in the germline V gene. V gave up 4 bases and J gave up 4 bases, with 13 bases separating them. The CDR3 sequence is CASSSGGTPYGYTF. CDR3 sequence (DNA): TGTGCCAGCAGTTCGGGAGGGACACCCTATGGCTACACCTTC.

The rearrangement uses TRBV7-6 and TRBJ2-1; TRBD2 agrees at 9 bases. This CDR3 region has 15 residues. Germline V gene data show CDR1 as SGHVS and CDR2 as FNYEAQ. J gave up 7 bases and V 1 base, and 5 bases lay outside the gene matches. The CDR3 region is CASSLVGTSMNEQFF. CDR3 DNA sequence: TGTGCCAGCAGCTTAGTAGGGACTAGCATGAATGAGCAGTTCTTC.

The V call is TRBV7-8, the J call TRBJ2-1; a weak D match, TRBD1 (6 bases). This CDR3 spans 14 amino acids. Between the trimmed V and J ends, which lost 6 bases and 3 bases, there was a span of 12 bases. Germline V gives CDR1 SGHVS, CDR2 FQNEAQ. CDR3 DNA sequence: TGTGCCAGCAGTTCGAACAGGGACTACAATGAGCAGTTCTTC. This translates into CASSSNRDYNEQFF.

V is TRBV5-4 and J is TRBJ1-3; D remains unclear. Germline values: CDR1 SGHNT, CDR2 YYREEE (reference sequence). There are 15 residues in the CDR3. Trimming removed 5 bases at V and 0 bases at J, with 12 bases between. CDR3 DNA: TGTGCCAGCAGTCAGGCAACTGTCTCTGGAAACACCATATATTTT. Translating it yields CASSQATVSGNTIYF.

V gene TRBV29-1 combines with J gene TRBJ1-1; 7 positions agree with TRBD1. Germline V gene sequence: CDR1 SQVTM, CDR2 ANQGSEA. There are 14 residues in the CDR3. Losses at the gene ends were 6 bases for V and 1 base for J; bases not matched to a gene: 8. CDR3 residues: CSVHRQGGNTEAFF. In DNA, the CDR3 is TGCAGCGTACACAGACAGGGTGGGAACACTGAAGCTTTCTTT.

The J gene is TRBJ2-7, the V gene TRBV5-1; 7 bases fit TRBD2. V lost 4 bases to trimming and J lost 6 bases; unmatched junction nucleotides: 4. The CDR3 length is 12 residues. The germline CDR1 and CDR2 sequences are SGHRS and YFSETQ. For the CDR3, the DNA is TGCGCCAGCAGCAGGGAGGGCGGCGAGCAGTACTTC. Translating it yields CASSREGGEQYF.

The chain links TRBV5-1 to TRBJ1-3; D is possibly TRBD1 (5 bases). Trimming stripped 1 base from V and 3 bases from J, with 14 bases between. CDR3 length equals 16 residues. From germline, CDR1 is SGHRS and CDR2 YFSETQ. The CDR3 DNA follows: TGCGCCAGCAGCTTGCGCGGGGGGTTTGGTGGAAACACCATATATTTT. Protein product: CASSLRGGFGGNTIYF. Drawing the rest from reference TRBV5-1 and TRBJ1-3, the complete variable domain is KAGVTQTPRYLIKTRGQQVTLSCSPISGHRSVSWYQQTPGQGLQFLFEYFSETQRNKGNFPGRFSGRQFSNSRSEMNVSTLELGDSALYLCASSLRGGFGGNTIYFGEGSWLTVV.

CDR3 amino acids: CASSLRAYGTGGPYEQYF. The CDR3 bases are TGTGCCAGCAGTTTAAGGGCGTATGGGACAGGGGGTCCCTACGAGCAGTACTTC. The chain has TRBV28 and TRBJ2-7; 11 nucleotides agree with TRBD1. The trim removed 2 bases at V and 2 bases at J, leaving 11 bases unmatched. Per germline, CDR1 MDHEN and CDR2 SYDVKM. The CDR3 has 18 amino acids.

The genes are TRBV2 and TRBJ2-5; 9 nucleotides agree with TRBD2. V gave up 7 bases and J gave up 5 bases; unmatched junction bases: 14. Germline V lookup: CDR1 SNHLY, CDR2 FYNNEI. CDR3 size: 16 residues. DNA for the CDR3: TGTGCCAGCACTGGGACTAGCTCTGTACGGGGGGAGACCCAGTACTTC. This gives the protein CASTGTSSVRGETQYF.

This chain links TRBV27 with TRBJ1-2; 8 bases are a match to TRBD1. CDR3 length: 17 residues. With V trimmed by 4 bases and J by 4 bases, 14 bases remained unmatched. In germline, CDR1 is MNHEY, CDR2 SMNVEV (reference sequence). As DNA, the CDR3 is TGTGCCAGCAGTTCACAAACCTTCAGGGGGCGCGTCTATGGCTACACCTTC. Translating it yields CASSSQTFRGRVYGYTF.

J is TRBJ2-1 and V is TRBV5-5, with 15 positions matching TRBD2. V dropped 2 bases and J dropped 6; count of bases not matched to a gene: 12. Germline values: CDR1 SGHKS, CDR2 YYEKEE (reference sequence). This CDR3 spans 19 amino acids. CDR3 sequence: CASSLNEGLAGGPGNEQFF. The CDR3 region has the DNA TGTGCCAGCAGCTTAAATGAAGGACTAGCGGGGGGGCCAGGCAATGAGCAGTTCTTC.

The CDR3 here is CASSPRGQTEAFF. CDR3 DNA sequence: TGTGCCAGCAGCCCTCGTGGGCAAACTGAAGCTTTCTTT. The V gene is TRBV4-2, the J gene TRBJ1-1; no clear D. Germline loops: CDR1 LGHNA, CDR2 YNFKEQ. Trimming took 4 bases from V and 5 from J, leaving 11 bases between them. The length of the CDR3 is 13 residues.

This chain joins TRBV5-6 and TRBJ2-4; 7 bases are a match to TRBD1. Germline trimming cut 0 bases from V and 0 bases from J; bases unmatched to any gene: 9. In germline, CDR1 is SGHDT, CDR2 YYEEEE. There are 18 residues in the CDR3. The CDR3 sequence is CASSLVTGDKLAKNIQYF. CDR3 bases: TGTGCCAGCAGCTTGGTAACAGGGGACAAACTAGCCAAAAACATTCAGTACTTC.